The 26 T cell receptor beta chains listed next were all sequenced from one sample in a study of T-cell reconstitution after alpha-beta-depleted transplantation in children. Unique molecular identifiers were incorporated when the TCRbeta library was constructed. TCRdb passed the PCR reads through MiXCR, listing each CDR3 protein once. This sample has about 580,000 distinct CDR3 sequences, with 23% found just once. The source was PBMCs, mostly from graft donor cells, collected 360 days after TCRalphabeta/CD19-depleted stem cell transplant. The source of these receptors is a boy under two years old who had a stem cell transplant for acute myeloid leukemia, so the T cells may come from the graft donor.

This clonotype has a count of ten or more. The J gene is TRBJ2-5, the V gene TRBV20-1, with 8 bases fitting TRBD2. Germline CDR1 and CDR2: DFQATT and SNEGSKA (reference sequence). V shed 0 bases, J shed 0 bases, and the junction held 6 bases outside the gene matches. The CDR3 has 16 amino acids. In nucleotides, the CDR3 is TGCAGTGCTAGAGATCTCCAGCGGGGGAACCAAGAGACCCAGTACTTC. Translating it yields CSARDLQRGNQETQYF.

The genes are TRBV12-3 or TRBV12-4 and TRBJ2-1; D gene uncertain. V lost 3 bases and J lost 3, with 6 bases in between. The CDR3 runs to 13 residues. In nucleotides, the CDR3 is TGTGCCAGCAGTTTCAGCCTCTACAATGAGCAGTTCTTC. Translated: CASSFSLYNEQFF.

The chain links TRBV7-9 to TRBJ2-7, with D possibly matching TRBD1 (6 bases). The V gene lost 1 base and the J gene lost 9 bases, with 16 bases spanning the gap. The CDR3 has 14 residues. CDR1 is SEHNR and CDR2 is FQNEAQ in the germline V gene (reference sequence). The chain's CDR3 is CASSLGDIGRGQYF. The CDR3 DNA follows: TGTGCCAGCAGCTTAGGGGACATAGGCCGGGGGCAGTACTTC.

This clonotype was counted a few times. The junction and the germline gene differ at one end; a read error may be behind it. The chain joins TRBV19 to TRBJ2-7, with a possible D match to TRBD2 (7 bases). CDR3 length equals 14 residues. Germline lookup yields CDR1 LNHDA and CDR2 SQIVND (reference sequence). The CDR3: CASGHSGGSYEQYF. CDR3 DNA: TGTGCCAGTGGTCATTCGGGGGGCTCCTATGAGCAGTACTTC. The full variable domain, with the rest looked up from reference TRBV19 and TRBJ2-7, is DGGITQSPKYLFRKEGQNVTLSCEQNLNHDAMYWYRQDPGQGLRLIYYSQIVNDFQKGDIAEGYSVSREKKESFPLTVTSAQKNPTAFYLCASGHSGGSYEQYFGPGTRLTVT.

This clonotype was counted only a few times. V gene TRBV10-3 combines with J gene TRBJ2-1, with 9 bases matching TRBD1. The CDR3 has 13 residues. The trim removed 8 bases at V and 10 bases at J, leaving 9 bases unmatched. Germline lookup yields CDR1 ENHRY and CDR2 SYGVKD. The chain's CDR3 is CAISGTGRREQFF. The CDR3 bases are TGTGCCATCTCCGGGACAGGGAGGAGGGAGCAGTTCTTC.

This clonotype showed up just a few times. The chain links TRBV5-4 to TRBJ1-6; the D gene is possibly TRBD1 (6 bases). Trimming pared 2 bases from V and 7 bases from J, leaving 10 bases between. The CDR3 extends over 14 amino acids. The germline V gene encodes CDR1 SGHNT and CDR2 YYREEE (reference sequence). The CDR3 reads CASSFQGWNSPLHF. The CDR3 DNA follows: TGTGCCAGCAGCTTCCAGGGGTGGAATTCACCCCTCCACTTT.

This clonotype occurred many times. This chain joins TRBV21-1 and TRBJ2-1; the DNA was not used to check the table's D call, TRBD1. TRBV21-1 is deemed a pseudogene. There are 14 residues in the CDR3. CDR3 nucleotides: TGTGCCAGCAGCAAAGCGGCCAGGGGTGATGAGCAGTTCTTC. It specifies CASSKAARGDEQFF.

This clonotype has just a few counts. V and J are TRBV20-1 and TRBJ2-3; D unclear. The germline gives CDR1 DFQATT, CDR2 SNEGSKA (reference sequence). This CDR3 comprises 15 residues. V gave up 1 base and J gave up 2 bases, with 13 bases separating them. This CDR3 reads CSARGRSLPTDTQYF. DNA for the CDR3: TGCAGTGCTAGAGGCAGGAGTCTCCCCACAGATACGCAGTATTTT.

The sample holds many counts of this clonotype. V is TRBV12-3 or TRBV12-4 and J is TRBJ1-2; D not certain. V was trimmed by 0 bases and J by 5 bases, leaving 10 bases between them. This CDR3 contains 14 residues. The CDR3 DNA is TGTGCCAGCAGTTTAGCGAGGACCGCGTATGGCTACACCTTC. It translates to CASSLARTAYGYTF.

The V gene is TRBV4-3, the J gene TRBJ1-2; D might be TRBD1 (6 bases). Trimming cost V 1 base and J 6 bases, with 12 bases left between them. Germline V gene sequence: CDR1 LGHNA, CDR2 YSLEER. CDR3 size: 14 residues. For the CDR3, the DNA is TGCGCCAGCAGCCAAGGGAGACAGGTGGATGGCTACACCTTC. It codes for CASSQGRQVDGYTF.

The J gene is TRBJ1-4, the V gene TRBV12-3 or TRBV12-4, with 10 bases that match TRBD1. The CDR3 totals 15 residues. Trimming at V came to 0 bases and at J to 7 bases, leaving 2 bases not matched to a gene. The DNA for the CDR3 is TGTGCCAGCAGTTTAGCCGGGACAGGGGTTGAAAAACTGTTTTTT. Translated: CASSLAGTGVEKLFF.

V usage is TRBV6-5 and J usage is TRBJ2-5, with D uncertain. The V and J ends lost 0 bases and 2 bases respectively, with 10 bases between them. The CDR3 extends over 15 amino acids. Germline lookup yields CDR1 MNHEY and CDR2 SVGAGI. CDR3 nucleotide sequence: TGTGCCAGCAGTTACTCAATCCCGGATCAAGAGACCCAGTACTTC. Amino acids: CASSYSIPDQETQYF.

This chain connects TRBV4-1 to TRBJ1-2, with a possible D match to TRBD1 (6 bases). Germline-derived CDR1 and CDR2 are MGHRA and YSYEKL. V gave up 0 bases and J gave up 6 bases, with 20 bases separating them. The CDR3 totals 17 residues. This CDR3 is CASSQEPVARGGHGYTF. The CDR3, as DNA: TGCGCCAGCAGCCAAGAACCTGTGGCGAGGGGGGGACATGGCTACACCTTC.

In this sample, this clonotype turned up a few times. The gene calls are TRBV20-1 and TRBJ2-2; TRBD1 is a possible D gene (5 bases). This CDR3 contains 14 residues. In germline, CDR1 is DFQATT, CDR2 SNEGSKA (reference sequence). V was clipped by 6 bases and J by 0 bases, with 11 bases between them. The CDR3 here is CSAQKGANTGELFF. DNA of the CDR3: TGCAGTGCCCAGAAAGGGGCGAACACCGGGGAGCTGTTTTTT.

This clonotype was observed a handful of times. The rearrangement links TRBV5-5 to TRBJ1-5; D is uncertain. The CDR3 covers 14 residues. V gave up 4 bases and J gave up 5 bases, with 13 bases separating them. Germline-derived CDR1 and CDR2 are SGHKS and YYEKEE (reference sequence). CDR3 DNA: TGTGCCAGCAGCCCCCACAGCGTAGATCAGCCCCAGCATTTT. Translation gives CASSPHSVDQPQHF. Complete variable domain (other parts from reference TRBV5-5 and TRBJ1-5): DAGVTQSPTHLIKTRGQQVTLRCSPISGHKSVSWYQQVLGQGPQFIFQYYEKEERGRGNFPDRFSARQFPNYSSELNVNALLLGDSALYLCASSPHSVDQPQHFGDGTRLSIL.

The genes are TRBV15 and TRBJ2-2; 7 nucleotides align to TRBD1. Per the germline V gene, CDR1 is LNHNV and CDR2 is YYDKDF (reference sequence). This CDR3 has 16 amino acids. V dropped 0 bases and J dropped 3; count of bases not matched to a gene: 4. The CDR3 loop is CATSREGGRYTGELFF. In nucleotides, the CDR3 is TGTGCCACCAGCAGAGAAGGGGGCCGATACACCGGGGAGCTGTTTTTT. The full variable domain, in which reference TRBV15 and TRBJ2-2 provide the parts outside the CDR3, is DAMVIQNPRYQVTQFGKPVTLSCSQTLNHNVMYWYQQKSSQAPKLLFHYYDKDFNNEADTPDNFQSRRPNTSFCFLDIRSPGLGDTAMYLCATSREGGRYTGELFFGEGSRLTVL.

As regards this clonotype: The conserved closing phenylalanine or tryptophan is absent in this CDR3, likely reflecting a read error. This chain uses TRBV27 with TRBJ1-4; tentatively, D is TRBD1 (5 bases). Per the germline V gene, CDR1 is MNHEY and CDR2 is SMNVEV (reference sequence). This CDR3 contains 12 residues. Deletions cut 6 bases from V and 7 bases from J, with 9 bases between. The CDR3 DNA sequence: TGTGCCAGCAGGAGGCAGGGTGAAAAACTGTTTTGT. This sequence encodes CASRRQGEKLFC.

This rearrangement joins TRBV20-1 to TRBJ1-5, with TRBD1 matching 7 bases. The germline gives CDR1 DFQATT, CDR2 SNEGSKA (reference sequence). The CDR3 runs 14 residues. The ends lost 6 bases at V and 5 bases at J; junction bases unmatched: 10. The CDR3 loop reads CSAVRQGGDQPQHF. CDR3 nucleotides: TGCAGTGCCGTCCGACAGGGAGGCGATCAGCCCCAGCATTTT.

This clonotype was picked up many times. The rearrangement uses TRBV20-1 and TRBJ1-1; no clear D. The CDR3 runs to 14 residues. V lost 5 bases and J 1 base, leaving 14 bases between the germline ends. Germline V gene data show CDR1 as DFQATT and CDR2 as SNEGSKA (reference sequence). This CDR3 reads CSAPLGGGNTEAFF. The CDR3 region has the DNA TGCAGTGCTCCCCTTGGCGGCGGGAACACTGAAGCTTTCTTT.

The chain couples TRBV7-9 to TRBJ2-5; TRBD1 agrees at 8 bases. V was clipped by 4 bases and J by 5 bases; unmatched bases: 6. Germline V CDR1 and CDR2: SEHNR, FQNEAQ (reference sequence). The CDR3 totals 14 residues. The CDR3 protein is CASSSQGALETQYF. The CDR3 nucleotides read TGTGCCAGCAGCTCCCAGGGGGCGTTGGAGACCCAGTACTTC.

This clonotype was counted many times. This rearrangement joins TRBV20-1 to TRBJ1-6; D remains unclear. The germline V gene encodes CDR1 DFQATT and CDR2 SNEGSKA (reference sequence). CDR3 size: 12 residues. V lost 0 bases and J lost 9, with 6 bases in between. DNA for the CDR3: TGCAGTGCTAGAGATCGTGTTTCACCCCTCCACTTT. This gives the protein CSARDRVSPLHF.

This clonotype was detected only a few times. This rearrangement joins TRBV15 to TRBJ2-2, with D hard to call. Per germline, CDR1 LNHNV and CDR2 YYDKDF (reference sequence). The V end lost 0 bases, the J end lost 8 bases, and 7 bases lay between the germline ends. The CDR3 is 13 residues long. The CDR3 loop reads CATSRDLGGELFF. The DNA for the CDR3 is TGTGCCACCAGCAGAGATTTGGGAGGGGAGCTGTTTTTT.

This clonotype was found once. The chain carries TRBV28 and TRBJ1-2; D is unresolved. Trimming removed 8 bases at V and 6 bases at J, with 7 bases between. The germline V gene encodes CDR1 MDHEN and CDR2 SYDVKM. The CDR3 loop spans 10 amino acids. CDR3 amino acids: CASGGHGYTF. DNA of the CDR3: TGTGCCAGCGGAGGCCATGGCTACACCTTC.

This clonotype showed up many times. The CDR3 carries no conserved terminal phenylalanine or tryptophan, so it likely arises from a read error. Because the CDR3's place on the DNA is in doubt, the DNA is left out and the CDR3 is given as listed by TCRdb. The V gene is TRBV7-2, the J gene TRBJ2-1; the listed D gene, TRBD2, was not tested against the DNA. Germline CDR1 SGHTA, CDR2 FQGNSA. The length of the CDR3 is 12 amino acids, counting both ends. CDR3 residues: CASSLAAGGPHL.

This clonotype has a handful of counts. The chain recombines TRBV5-1 with TRBJ2-1; D unresolved. This CDR3 has 18 amino acids. V was trimmed by 4 bases and J by 5 bases, leaving 25 bases between them. Per the germline V gene, CDR1 is SGHRS and CDR2 is YFSETQ. The CDR3 sequence is CASSNAIRSQPLNNEQFF. The CDR3 region has the DNA TGCGCCAGCAGCAACGCCATTAGGTCGCAACCATTAAACAATGAGCAGTTCTTC.

This chain joins TRBV4-2 and TRBJ1-1; perhaps TRBD1 as D (6 bases). Trimming left V 1 base short and J 3 bases short, with 21 bases between. CDR1 is LGHNA, CDR2 YNFKEQ, per germline. CDR3 length equals 18 residues. The CDR3 loop reads CASSQAFIQFYRDTEAFF. The CDR3, as DNA: TGTGCCAGCAGCCAAGCTTTCATTCAATTCTACAGGGACACTGAAGCTTTCTTT.